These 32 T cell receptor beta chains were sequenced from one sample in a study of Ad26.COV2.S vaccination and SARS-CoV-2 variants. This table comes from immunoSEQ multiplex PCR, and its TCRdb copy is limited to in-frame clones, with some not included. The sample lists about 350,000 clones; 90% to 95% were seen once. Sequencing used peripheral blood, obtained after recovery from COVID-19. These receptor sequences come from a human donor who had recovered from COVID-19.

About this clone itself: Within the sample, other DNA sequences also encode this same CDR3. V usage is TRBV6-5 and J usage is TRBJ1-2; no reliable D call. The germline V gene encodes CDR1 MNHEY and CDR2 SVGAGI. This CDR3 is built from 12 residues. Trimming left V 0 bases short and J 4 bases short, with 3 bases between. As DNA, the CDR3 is TGTGCCAGCAGTTACTCGGGCTATGGCTACACCTTC. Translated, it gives CASSYSGYGYTF.

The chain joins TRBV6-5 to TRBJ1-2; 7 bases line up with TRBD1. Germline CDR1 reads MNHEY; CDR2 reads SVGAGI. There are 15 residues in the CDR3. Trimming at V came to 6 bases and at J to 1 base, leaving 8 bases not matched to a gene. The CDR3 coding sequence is TGTGCCAGCAGGGGGCGACAGGGACTTAACTATGGCTACACCTTC. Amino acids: CASRGRQGLNYGYTF.

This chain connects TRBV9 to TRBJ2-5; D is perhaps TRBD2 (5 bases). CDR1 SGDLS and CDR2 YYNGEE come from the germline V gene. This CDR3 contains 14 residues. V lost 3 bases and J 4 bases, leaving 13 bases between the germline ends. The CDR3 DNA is TGTGCCAGCAGCGACCGAGGGCTAGCAGAGACCCAGTACTTC. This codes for CASSDRGLAETQYF.

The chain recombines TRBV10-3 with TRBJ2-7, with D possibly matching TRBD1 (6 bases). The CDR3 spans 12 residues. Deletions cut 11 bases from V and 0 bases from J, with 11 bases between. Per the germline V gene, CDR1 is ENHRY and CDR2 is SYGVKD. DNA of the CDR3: TGTGCCGCCAGGGGCGCCTCCTACGAGCAGTACTTC. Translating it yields CAARGASYEQYF.

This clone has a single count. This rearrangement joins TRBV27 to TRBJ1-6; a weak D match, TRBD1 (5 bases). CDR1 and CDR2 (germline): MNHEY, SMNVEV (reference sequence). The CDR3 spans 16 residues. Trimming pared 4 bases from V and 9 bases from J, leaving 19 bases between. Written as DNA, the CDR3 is TGTGCCAGCAGTTCCCTTGTGGGGGTAGTCCTTTCACCCCTCCACTTT. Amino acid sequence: CASSSLVGVVLSPLHF.

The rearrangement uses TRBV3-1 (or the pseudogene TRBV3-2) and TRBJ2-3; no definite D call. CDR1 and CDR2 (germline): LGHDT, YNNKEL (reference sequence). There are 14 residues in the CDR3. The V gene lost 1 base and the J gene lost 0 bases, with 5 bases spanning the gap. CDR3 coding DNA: TGTGCCAGCAGCCAAGCCCATAGCACAGATACGCAGTATTTT. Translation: CASSQAHSTDTQYF.

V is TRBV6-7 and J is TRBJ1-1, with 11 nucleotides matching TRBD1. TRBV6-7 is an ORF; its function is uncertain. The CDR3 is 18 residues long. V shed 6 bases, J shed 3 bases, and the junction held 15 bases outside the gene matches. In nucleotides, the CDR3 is TGTGCCAGCAGCTTAGCTGGGACAGGGGGTGGGATTGACACTGAAGCTTTCTTT. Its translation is CASSLAGTGGGIDTEAFF.

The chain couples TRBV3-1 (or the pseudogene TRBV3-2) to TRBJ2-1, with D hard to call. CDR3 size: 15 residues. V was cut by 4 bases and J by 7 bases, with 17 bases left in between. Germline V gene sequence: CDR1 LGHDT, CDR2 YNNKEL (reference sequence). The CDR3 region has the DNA TGTGCCAGCAGCCCCCACTCACTCCCTTTAAATGAGCAGTTCTTC. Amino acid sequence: CASSPHSLPLNEQFF.

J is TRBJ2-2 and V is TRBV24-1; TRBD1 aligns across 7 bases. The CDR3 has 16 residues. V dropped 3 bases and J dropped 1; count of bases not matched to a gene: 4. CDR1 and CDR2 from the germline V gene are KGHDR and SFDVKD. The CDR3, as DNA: TGTGCCACCAGTGATCCAGGGGGTGAGAACACCGGGGAGCTGTTTTTT. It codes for CATSDPGGENTGELFF.

CDR3 protein: CASSQRTSGGDTQYF. The CDR3 region has the DNA TGTGCCAGCAGCCAGCGGACTAGCGGGGGCGATACGCAGTATTTT. The genes are TRBV14 and TRBJ2-3; 13 bases are shared with TRBD2. Germline V gene lookup returns CDR1 SGHDN and CDR2 FVKESK. The CDR3 is made up of 15 amino acids. With 3 bases clipped from V and 6 bases from J, the junction kept 3 bases outside the gene matches.

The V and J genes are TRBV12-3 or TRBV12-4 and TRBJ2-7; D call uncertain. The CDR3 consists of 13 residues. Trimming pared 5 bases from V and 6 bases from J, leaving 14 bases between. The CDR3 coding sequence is TGTGCCAGCAGTAACCGTGCCTCCCTCGAGCAGTACTTC. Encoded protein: CASSNRASLEQYF.

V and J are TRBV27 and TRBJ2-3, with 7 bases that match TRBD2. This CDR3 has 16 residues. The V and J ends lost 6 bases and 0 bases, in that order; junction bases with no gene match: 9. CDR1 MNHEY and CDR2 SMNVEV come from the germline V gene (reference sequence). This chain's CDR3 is CASSSPRGVSTDTQYF. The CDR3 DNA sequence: TGTGCCAGCAGCTCCCCACGGGGGGTCAGCACAGATACGCAGTATTTT.

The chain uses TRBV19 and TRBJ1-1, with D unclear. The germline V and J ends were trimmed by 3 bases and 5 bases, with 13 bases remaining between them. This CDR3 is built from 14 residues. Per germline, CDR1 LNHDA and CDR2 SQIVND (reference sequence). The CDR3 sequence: CASSIRLTGTEAFF. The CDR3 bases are TGTGCCAGTAGTATCCGCCTAACCGGGACTGAAGCTTTCTTT.

The CDR3, as DNA: TGTGCCAGCAGCTTAGGGACTAGCGGGGGACGACCAGATACGCAGTATTTT. Its protein is CASSLGTSGGRPDTQYF. J is TRBJ2-3 and V is TRBV7-6; 13 nucleotides match TRBD2. There are 17 residues in the CDR3. Germline trimming cut 1 base from V and 4 bases from J; bases unmatched to any gene: 5. CDR1 SGHVS and CDR2 FNYEAQ come from the germline V gene.

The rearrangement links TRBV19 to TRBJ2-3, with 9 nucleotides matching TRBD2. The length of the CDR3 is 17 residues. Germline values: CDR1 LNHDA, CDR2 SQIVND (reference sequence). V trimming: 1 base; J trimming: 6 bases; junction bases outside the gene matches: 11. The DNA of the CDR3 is TGTGCCAGTAGTATAGTAACGGGCGGGGGGGCCCCGGATACGCAGTATTTT. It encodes CASSIVTGGGAPDTQYF.

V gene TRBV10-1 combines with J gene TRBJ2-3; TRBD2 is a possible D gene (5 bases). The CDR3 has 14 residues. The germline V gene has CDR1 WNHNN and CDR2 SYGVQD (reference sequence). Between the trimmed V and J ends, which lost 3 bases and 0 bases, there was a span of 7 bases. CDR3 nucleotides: TGCGCCAGCAGTGATCCGGGGAGCACAGATACGCAGTATTTT. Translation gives CASSDPGSTDTQYF.

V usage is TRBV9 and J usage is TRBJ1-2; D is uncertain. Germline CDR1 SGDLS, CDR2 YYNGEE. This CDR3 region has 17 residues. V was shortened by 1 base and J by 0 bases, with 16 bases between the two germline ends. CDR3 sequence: CASSVSPGLGANYGYTF. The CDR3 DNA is TGTGCCAGCAGCGTATCCCCCGGTTTAGGAGCTAACTATGGCTACACCTTC.

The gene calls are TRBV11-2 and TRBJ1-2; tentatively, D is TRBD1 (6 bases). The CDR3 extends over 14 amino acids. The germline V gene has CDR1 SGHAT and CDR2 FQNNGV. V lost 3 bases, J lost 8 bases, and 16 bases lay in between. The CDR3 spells CASSLENWGQGYTF. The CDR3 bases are TGTGCCAGCAGCTTGGAAAACTGGGGGCAAGGCTACACCTTC. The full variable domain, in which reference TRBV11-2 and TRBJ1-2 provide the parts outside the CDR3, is EAGVAQSPRYKIIEKRQSVAFWCNPISGHATLYWYQQILGQGPKLLIQFQNNGVVDDSQLPKDRFSAERLKGVDSTLKIQPAKLEDSAVYLCASSLENWGQGYTFGSGTRLTVV.

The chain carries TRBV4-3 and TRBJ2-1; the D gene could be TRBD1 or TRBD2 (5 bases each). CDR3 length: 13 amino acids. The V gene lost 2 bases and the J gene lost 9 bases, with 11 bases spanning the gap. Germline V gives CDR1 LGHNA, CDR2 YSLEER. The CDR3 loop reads CASSQLGVGEQFF. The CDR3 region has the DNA TGCGCCAGCAGCCAACTGGGGGTAGGTGAGCAGTTCTTC.

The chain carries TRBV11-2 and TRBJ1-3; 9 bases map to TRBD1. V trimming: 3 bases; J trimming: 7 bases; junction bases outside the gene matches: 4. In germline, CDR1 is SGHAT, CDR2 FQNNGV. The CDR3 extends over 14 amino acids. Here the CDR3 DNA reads TGTGCCAGCAGCTTTCTAGACAGGGGGAACACCATATATTTT. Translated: CASSFLDRGNTIYF.

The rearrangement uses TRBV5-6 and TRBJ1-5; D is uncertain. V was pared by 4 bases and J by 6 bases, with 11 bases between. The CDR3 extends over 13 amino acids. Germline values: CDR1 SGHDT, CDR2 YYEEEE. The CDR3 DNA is TGTGCCAGCAGCACCGCCATAGGTCAGCCCCAGCATTTT. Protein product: CASSTAIGQPQHF.

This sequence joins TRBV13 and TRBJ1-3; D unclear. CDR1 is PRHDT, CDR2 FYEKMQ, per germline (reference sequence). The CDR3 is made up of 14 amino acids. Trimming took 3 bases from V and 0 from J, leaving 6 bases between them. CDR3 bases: TGTGCCAGCAGCTTGAAGGTCTCTGGAAACACCATATATTTT. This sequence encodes CASSLKVSGNTIYF. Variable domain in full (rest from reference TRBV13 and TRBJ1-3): AAGVIQSPRHLIKEKRETATLKCYPIPRHDTVYWYQQGPGQDPQFLISFYEKMQSDKGSIPDRFSAQQFSDYHSELNMSSLELGDSALYFCASSLKVSGNTIYFGEGSWLTVV.

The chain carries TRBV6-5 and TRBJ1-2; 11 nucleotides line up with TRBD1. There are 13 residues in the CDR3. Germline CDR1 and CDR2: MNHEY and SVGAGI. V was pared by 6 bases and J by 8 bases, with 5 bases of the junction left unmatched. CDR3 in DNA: TGTGCCAGCAGAGGACAGGGGGCGGAGGGCTACACCTTC. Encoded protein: CASRGQGAEGYTF.

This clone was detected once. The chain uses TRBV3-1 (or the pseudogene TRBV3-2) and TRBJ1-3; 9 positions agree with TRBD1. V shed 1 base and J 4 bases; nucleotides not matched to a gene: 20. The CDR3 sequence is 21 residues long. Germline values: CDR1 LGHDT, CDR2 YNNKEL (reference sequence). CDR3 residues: CASSQVARIDRGSSGGNTIYF. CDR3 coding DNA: TGTGCCAGCAGCCAAGTTGCAAGGATTGACAGGGGGAGTTCAGGAGGAAACACCATATATTTT.

CDR3 loop: CASSFSGQNEQFF. In DNA form, the CDR3 reads TGTGCCAGCAGCTTTTCCGGTCAGAATGAGCAGTTCTTC. The chain carries TRBV11-2 and TRBJ2-1; D gene ambiguous. The germline V and J ends were trimmed by 3 bases and 7 bases, with 10 bases remaining between them. The CDR3 is 13 amino acids. The germline CDR1 and CDR2 sequences are SGHAT and FQNNGV. The whole variable domain, remainder taken from reference TRBV11-2 and TRBJ2-1, is EAGVAQSPRYKIIEKRQSVAFWCNPISGHATLYWYQQILGQGPKLLIQFQNNGVVDDSQLPKDRFSAERLKGVDSTLKIQPAKLEDSAVYLCASSFSGQNEQFFGPGTRLTVL.

As DNA, the CDR3 is TGTGCCAGCAGCGTAGTGGAGGGAGTAGGTGGCTACACCTTC. It yields the protein CASSVVEGVGGYTF. V and J are TRBV9 and TRBJ1-2, with D hard to call. Trimming left V 0 bases short and J 7 bases short, with 13 bases between. Germline values: CDR1 SGDLS, CDR2 YYNGEE. The CDR3 sequence is 14 residues long.

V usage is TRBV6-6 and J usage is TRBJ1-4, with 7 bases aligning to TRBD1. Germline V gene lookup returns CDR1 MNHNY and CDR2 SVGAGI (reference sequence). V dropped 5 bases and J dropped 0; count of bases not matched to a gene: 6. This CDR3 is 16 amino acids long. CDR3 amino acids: CASSRDRRATNEKLFF. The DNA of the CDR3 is TGTGCCAGCAGTCGGGACAGAAGGGCAACTAATGAAAAACTGTTTTTT.

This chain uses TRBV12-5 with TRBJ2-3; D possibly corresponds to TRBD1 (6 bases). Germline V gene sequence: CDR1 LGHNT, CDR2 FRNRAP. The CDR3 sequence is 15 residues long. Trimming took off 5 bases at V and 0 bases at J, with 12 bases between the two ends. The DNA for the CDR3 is TGTGCTAGTGGTCTCGACAGGTGGAGCACAGATACGCAGTATTTT. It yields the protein CASGLDRWSTDTQYF.

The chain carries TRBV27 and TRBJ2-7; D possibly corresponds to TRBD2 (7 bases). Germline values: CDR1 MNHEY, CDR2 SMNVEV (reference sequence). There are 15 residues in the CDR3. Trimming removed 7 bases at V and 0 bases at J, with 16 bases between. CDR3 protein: CASTDGRGPSYEQYF. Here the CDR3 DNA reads TGTGCCAGCACTGATGGGCGGGGGCCCTCCTACGAGCAGTACTTC.

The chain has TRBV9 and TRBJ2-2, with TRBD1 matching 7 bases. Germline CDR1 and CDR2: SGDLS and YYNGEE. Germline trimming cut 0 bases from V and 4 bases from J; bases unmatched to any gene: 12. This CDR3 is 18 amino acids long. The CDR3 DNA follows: TGTGCCAGCAGCGTAGAATCCCGGGCAGGGGGACCCACCGGGGAGCTGTTTTTT. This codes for CASSVESRAGGPTGELFF.

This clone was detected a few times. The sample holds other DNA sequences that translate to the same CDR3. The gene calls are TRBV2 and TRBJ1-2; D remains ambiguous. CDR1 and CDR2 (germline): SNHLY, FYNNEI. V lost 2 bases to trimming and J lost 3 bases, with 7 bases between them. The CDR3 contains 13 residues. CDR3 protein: CASSERPDYGYTF. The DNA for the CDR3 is TGTGCCAGCAGTGAACGACCTGACTATGGCTACACCTTC.

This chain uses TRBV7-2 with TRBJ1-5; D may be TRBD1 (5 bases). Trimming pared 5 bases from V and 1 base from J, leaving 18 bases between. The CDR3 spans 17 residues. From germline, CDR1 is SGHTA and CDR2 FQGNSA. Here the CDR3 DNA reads TGTGCCAGCAGCCGGGGTAGGGGACTTACGAGCAATCAGCCCCAGCATTTT. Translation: CASSRGRGLTSNQPQHF.